The next 22 T cell receptor beta chains were all read from a single sample in a study of blood T cell repertoires in COVID-19. TCRdb keeps only in-frame clones here, not all; method: immunoSEQ multiplex PCR. Found here are about 200,000 clones, around 80% of them singletons; the top ten hold about 6.9%. The sample was peripheral blood. Receptors were obtained from a human donor with acute or convalescent COVID-19. The donor label of this sample is uncertain.

This clone was seen once. The chain recombines TRBV7-8 with TRBJ2-2, with TRBD1 identical over 11 bases. Germline values: CDR1 SGHVS, CDR2 FQNEAQ. The CDR3 extends over 17 amino acids. Trimming cost V 2 bases and J 4 bases; bases outside gene matches: 6. The CDR3 nucleotides read TGTGCCAGCAGCTTAAGTGCGGGACAGGGGGGCACCGGGGAGCTGTTTTTT. Its translation: CASSLSAGQGGTGELFF.

J is TRBJ2-2 and V is TRBV5-6, with 7 bases that match TRBD2. The V segment lost 0 bases and the J segment 2 bases; nucleotides outside the gene matches: 7. Germline CDR1 SGHDT, CDR2 YYEEEE. The CDR3 sequence is 17 residues long. CDR3 amino acids: CASSLADKRGNTGELFF. In DNA form, the CDR3 reads TGTGCCAGCAGCTTGGCCGACAAGCGGGGTAACACCGGGGAGCTGTTTTTT.

DNA of the CDR3: TGTGCCAGCAGCGTAAAACAGGGAAATCAGCCCCAGCATTTT. Amino acids: CASSVKQGNQPQHF. The chain links TRBV7-8 to TRBJ1-5; TRBD1 might be the D (6 bases). Trimming removed 5 bases at V and 4 bases at J, with 12 bases between. Germline V gives CDR1 SGHVS, CDR2 FQNEAQ. The CDR3 runs 14 residues.

The V gene is TRBV9, the J gene TRBJ2-1, with no clear D. V was cut by 4 bases and J by 4 bases, with 12 bases left in between. Germline loops: CDR1 SGDLS, CDR2 YYNGEE. This CDR3 region has 14 residues. This chain's CDR3 is CASSTNAAYNEQFF. CDR3 bases: TGTGCCAGCAGCACAAACGCGGCTTACAATGAGCAGTTCTTC.

The chain couples TRBV5-1 to TRBJ1-2; 7 bases fit TRBD1. This CDR3 comprises 14 residues. The V and J ends lost 4 bases and 4 bases, in that order; junction bases with no gene match: 7. Germline V CDR1 and CDR2: SGHRS, YFSETQ. The CDR3 DNA sequence: TGCGCCAGCAGCCCGGGGACAGCCCTCTATGGCTACACCTTC. Translating gives CASSPGTALYGYTF.

The V and J genes are TRBV24-1 and TRBJ2-5; TRBD2 aligns across 9 bases. V was pared by 3 bases and J by 5 bases, with 6 bases of the junction left unmatched. Germline lookup yields CDR1 KGHDR and CDR2 SFDVKD. The CDR3 has 15 amino acids. The CDR3 reads CATSDPRAGGETQYF. In DNA, the CDR3 is TGTGCCACCAGTGATCCCCGGGCGGGAGGGGAGACCCAGTACTTC.

Many counts were recorded for this clone. This rearrangement joins TRBV30 to TRBJ2-1; 7 bases agree with TRBD2. The CDR3 has 15 amino acids. With V trimmed by 5 bases and J by 6 bases, 13 bases remained unmatched. From germline, CDR1 is GTSNPN and CDR2 SVGIG (reference sequence). DNA for the CDR3: TGTGCCTGGGAGGGATATGGGAGGGCCGGCAATGAGCAGTTCTTC. Translation gives CAWEGYGRAGNEQFF.

This chain uses TRBV27 with TRBJ2-1; 8 nucleotides line up with TRBD2. Germline values: CDR1 MNHEY, CDR2 SMNVEV (reference sequence). V shed 4 bases and J 5 bases; nucleotides not matched to a gene: 4. There are 14 residues in the CDR3. The CDR3: CASSSRGGDNEQFF. CDR3 bases: TGTGCCAGCAGTTCTCGGGGGGGGGACAATGAGCAGTTCTTC.

The rearrangement uses TRBV28 and TRBJ1-2; a possible D gene is TRBD1 (6 bases). The V and J ends lost 4 bases and 7 bases respectively, with 19 bases between them. Germline V gene sequence: CDR1 MDHEN, CDR2 SYDVKM. The CDR3 runs to 15 residues. The CDR3 sequence is CASSSLQGPAGGYTF. As DNA, the CDR3 is TGTGCCAGCAGTTCCCTACAGGGCCCGGCGGGTGGCTACACCTTC.

The chain has TRBV24-1 and TRBJ1-5, with TRBD1 matching over 8 bases. Looked up from germline, CDR1 is KGHDR and CDR2 is SFDVKD. There are 14 residues in the CDR3. The ends lost 4 bases at V and 6 bases at J; junction bases unmatched: 4. The CDR3 spells CATSDSDRGQPQHF. The CDR3 DNA sequence: TGTGCCACCAGTGACTCCGACAGGGGTCAGCCCCAGCATTTT.

There are a few counts of this clone. The rearrangement joins TRBV4-1 to TRBJ2-7, with 10 positions matching TRBD2. Germline-derived CDR1 and CDR2 are MGHRA and YSYEKL. V was clipped by 4 bases and J by 2 bases; unmatched bases: 11. The CDR3 is 17 residues long. The DNA for the CDR3 is TGCGCCAGCAGCCGAGCGACCGGGACTAGCGACACCTACGAGCAGTACTTC. Translating gives CASSRATGTSDTYEQYF.

This clone was picked up a small number of times. DNA for the CDR3: TGTGCCAGCAGCTTAGCGAGGTACGAGCAGTACTTC. This gives the protein CASSLARYEQYF. The chain links TRBV7-9 to TRBJ2-7; D remains unclear. The germline V and J ends were trimmed by 0 bases and 4 bases, with 4 bases remaining between them. Germline V lookup: CDR1 SEHNR, CDR2 FQNEAQ (reference sequence). This CDR3 has 12 amino acids.

The chain recombines TRBV29-1 with TRBJ1-3, with TRBD1 identical over 8 bases. The CDR3 has 13 residues. Germline V lookup: CDR1 SQVTM, CDR2 ANQGSEA. The trim removed 6 bases at V and 2 bases at J, leaving 3 bases unmatched. The CDR3 is CSVVQGAGNTIYF. Here the CDR3 DNA reads TGCAGCGTAGTACAGGGGGCTGGAAACACCATATATTTT.

This chain links TRBV6-5 with TRBJ1-2; D may be TRBD1 (6 bases). The ends were cut back, 6 bases at V and 2 bases at J, with 16 bases in the middle. Germline lookup yields CDR1 MNHEY and CDR2 SVGAGI. The CDR3 loop spans 15 amino acids. The CDR3 sequence is CASRRGAGGNYGYTF. The CDR3 DNA is TGTGCCAGCAGACGGGGGGCCGGGGGGAACTATGGCTACACCTTC.

The V gene is TRBV27, the J gene TRBJ1-5; possible D gene TRBD1, 6 bases. This CDR3 has 15 residues. V lost 6 bases and J lost 3, with 15 bases in between. Germline CDR1 and CDR2: MNHEY and SMNVEV (reference sequence). CDR3: CASRDTGNLNQPQHF. CDR3 DNA: TGTGCCAGCAGGGATACAGGGAACCTCAATCAGCCCCAGCATTTT.

The chain joins TRBV7-8 to TRBJ2-5; weak D call: TRBD1 (7 bases). Germline V CDR1 and CDR2: SGHVS, FQNEAQ. V dropped 3 bases and J dropped 2 bases, with 16 bases sitting between them. This CDR3 contains 16 residues. CDR3 nucleotides: TGTGCCAGCAGCTTCAGGGGGGACGTCGTTCAAGAGACCCAGTACTTC. This encodes CASSFRGDVVQETQYF.

The chain carries TRBV19 and TRBJ1-5; maybe TRBD1 (5 bases). CDR3 size: 15 residues. Germline CDR1 is LNHDA and CDR2 is SQIVND (reference sequence). V was trimmed by 9 bases and J by 0 bases, leaving 15 bases between them. CDR3 nucleotide sequence: TGTGCCAGCCGCGACAGCCTCTATAGCAATCAGCCCCAGCATTTT. It is translated as CASRDSLYSNQPQHF. Filled out from reference TRBV19 and TRBJ1-5, the complete variable domain reads DGGITQSPKYLFRKEGQNVTLSCEQNLNHDAMYWYRQDPGQGLRLIYYSQIVNDFQKGDIAEGYSVSREKKESFPLTVTSAQKNPTAFYLCASRDSLYSNQPQHFGDGTRLSIL.

This chain uses TRBV6-6 with TRBJ1-5, with D possibly being TRBD1 (5 bases). This CDR3 is 15 amino acids long. Deletions cut 4 bases from V and 0 bases from J, with 10 bases between. CDR1 and CDR2 from the germline V gene are MNHNY and SVGAGI (reference sequence). DNA of the CDR3: TGTGCCAGCAGTTTTGACAGTTATAGCAATCAGCCCCAGCATTTT. Its translation is CASSFDSYSNQPQHF.

The gene calls are TRBV20-1 and TRBJ1-1; the match to TRBD1 covers 8 bases. The germline V gene has CDR1 DFQATT and CDR2 SNEGSKA (reference sequence). The V and J ends lost 6 bases and 9 bases, in that order; junction bases with no gene match: 6. This CDR3 is 11 amino acids long. In DNA form, the CDR3 reads TGCAGTGCCGGGCGGACAGGGAAAGCTTTCTTT. This codes for CSAGRTGKAFF.

This clone was detected once. The chain is built from TRBV4-1 and TRBJ2-7; D is uncertain. The germline V gene encodes CDR1 MGHRA and CDR2 YSYEKL. The CDR3 is made up of 11 amino acids. Between the trimmed V and J ends, which lost 3 bases and 6 bases, there was a span of 6 bases. In DNA form, the CDR3 reads TGCGCCAGCAGCCATGCAGGCGAGCAGTACTTC. As protein: CASSHAGEQYF.

The chain has TRBV28 and TRBJ2-7; TRBD1 might be the D (6 bases). V was clipped by 4 bases and J by 3 bases, with 19 bases between them. CDR1 and CDR2 from the germline V gene are MDHEN and SYDVKM. The CDR3 runs 16 residues. This CDR3 is CASSSHRVSDSYEQYF. CDR3 sequence (DNA): TGTGCCAGCAGTTCCCATCGAGTTTCGGACAGCTACGAGCAGTACTTC.

The genes are TRBV27 and TRBJ2-1; a weak D match, TRBD2 (5 bases). V was cut by 4 bases and J by 2 bases, with 9 bases left in between. Germline lookup yields CDR1 MNHEY and CDR2 SMNVEV (reference sequence). This CDR3 is built from 14 residues. For the CDR3, the DNA is TGTGCCAGCAGTTCGGGCGGGCCCTACAATGAGCAGTTCTTC. It codes for CASSSGGPYNEQFF.